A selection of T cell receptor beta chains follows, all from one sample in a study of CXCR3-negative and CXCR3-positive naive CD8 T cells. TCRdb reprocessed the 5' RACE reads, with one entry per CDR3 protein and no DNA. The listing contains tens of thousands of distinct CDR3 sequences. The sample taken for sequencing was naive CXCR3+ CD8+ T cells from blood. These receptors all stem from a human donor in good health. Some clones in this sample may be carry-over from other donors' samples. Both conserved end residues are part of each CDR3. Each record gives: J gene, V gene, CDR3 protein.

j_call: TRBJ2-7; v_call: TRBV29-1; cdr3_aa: CSVLNNWGYEQYF
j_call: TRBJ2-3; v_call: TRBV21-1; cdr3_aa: CASSKVGPCTDTQYF
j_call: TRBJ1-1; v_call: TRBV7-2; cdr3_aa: CASSLASFQKSNTEAFF
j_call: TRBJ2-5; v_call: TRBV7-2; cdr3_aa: CASSYRGYQETQYF
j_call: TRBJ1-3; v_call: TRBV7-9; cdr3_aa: CASSLGPNTIYF
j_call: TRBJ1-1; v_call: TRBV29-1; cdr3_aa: CSVYVSNTEAFF
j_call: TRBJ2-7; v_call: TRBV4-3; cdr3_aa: CASSQDTSEHYEQYF
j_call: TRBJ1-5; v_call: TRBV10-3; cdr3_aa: CAISEQGYNQPQHF
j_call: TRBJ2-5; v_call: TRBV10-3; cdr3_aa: CAISDGEQETQYF
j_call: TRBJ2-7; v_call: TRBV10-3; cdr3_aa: CAISESSSGPSYEQYF
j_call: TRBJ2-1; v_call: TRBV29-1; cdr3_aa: CSAASLAGDEQFF
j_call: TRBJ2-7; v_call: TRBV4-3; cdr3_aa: CASSQRGGHEQYF
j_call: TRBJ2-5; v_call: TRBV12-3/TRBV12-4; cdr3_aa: CASSHGTGLETQYF
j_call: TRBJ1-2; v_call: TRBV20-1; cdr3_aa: CSAGTGEGYTF
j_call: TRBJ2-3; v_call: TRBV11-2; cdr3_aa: CASSVTGTDTQYF
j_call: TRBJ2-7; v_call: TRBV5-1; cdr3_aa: CASSLEFWPRFREQYF
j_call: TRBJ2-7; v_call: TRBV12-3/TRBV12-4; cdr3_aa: CASSPTPSSYEQYF
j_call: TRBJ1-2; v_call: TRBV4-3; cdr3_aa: CASSQDLGPLRGYTF
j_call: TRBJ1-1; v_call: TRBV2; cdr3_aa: CASSEIWGWNTEAFF
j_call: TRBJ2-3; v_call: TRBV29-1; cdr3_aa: CSVEDPGLAGGPTDTQYF
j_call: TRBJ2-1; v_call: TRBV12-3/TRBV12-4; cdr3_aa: CASSFPSGGYNEQFF
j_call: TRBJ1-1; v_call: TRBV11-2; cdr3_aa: CASSLGGGRVFPGEAFF
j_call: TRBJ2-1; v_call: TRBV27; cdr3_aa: CASSFAELNEQFF
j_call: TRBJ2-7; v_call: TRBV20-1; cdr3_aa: CSAYQINYEQYF
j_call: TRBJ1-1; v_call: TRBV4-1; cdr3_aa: CASSQDPLRQTPEAFF
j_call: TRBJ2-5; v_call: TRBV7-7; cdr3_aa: CASSLGMAGDSTQYF
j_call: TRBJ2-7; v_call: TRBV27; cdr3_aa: CASSFLSDSYEQYF
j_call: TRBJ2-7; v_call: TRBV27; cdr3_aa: CASSLTGGEQYF
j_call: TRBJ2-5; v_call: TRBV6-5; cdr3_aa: CASSYSWRPTGEETQYF
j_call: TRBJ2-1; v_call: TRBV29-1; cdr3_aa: CSVDRGSYNEQFF
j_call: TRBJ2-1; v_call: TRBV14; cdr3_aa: CASSPRQGATWSYNEQFF
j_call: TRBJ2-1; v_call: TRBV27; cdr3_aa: CASSVGTGLFNEQFF
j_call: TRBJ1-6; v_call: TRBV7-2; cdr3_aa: CASRSRRGLPFNSPLHF
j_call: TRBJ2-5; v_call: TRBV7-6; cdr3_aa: CASSSRRTGEETQYF
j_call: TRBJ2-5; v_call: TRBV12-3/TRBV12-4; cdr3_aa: CASSRLIRQETQYF
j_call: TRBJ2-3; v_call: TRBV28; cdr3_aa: CASSFPSRDRTDTQYF
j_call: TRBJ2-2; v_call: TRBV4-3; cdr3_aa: CASSRALLNTGELFF
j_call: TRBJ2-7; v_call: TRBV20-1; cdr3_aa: CSARGDYEQYF
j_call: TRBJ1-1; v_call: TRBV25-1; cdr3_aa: CASSELVLGQGFEAFF
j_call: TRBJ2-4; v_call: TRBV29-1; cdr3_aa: CSVEALVAKNIQYF
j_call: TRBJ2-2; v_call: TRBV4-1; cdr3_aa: CASSLNRDHNTGELFF